The clone carrying this TCR beta chain appeared a few times. What it binds is not known. This sample stems from a study of response to subunit inactivated influenza vaccine. Study-level points and caveats: New T cells are recruited in small numbers by each seasonal influenza vaccination, according to the authors' suggestion.

Using its own MiXCR run on the RT-PCR reads, TCRdb lists one record per CDR3 protein. This sample yields fewer than 200,000 distinct CDR3 sequences, of which 9.2% are seen a single time; roughly a tenth belongs to the top ten. Sequenced material: non-naive T cells sorted from PBMCs, taken on the day of vaccination. This clonotype was sampled from a man aged 45 to 65 who received an inactivated influenza vaccine.

In DNA, the CDR3 is TGCGCCAGCAGCTTGGGGGACAGGGGGCTTGAAAAACTGTTTTTT. It translates to CASSLGDRGLEKLFF. The chain employs TRBV5-1 and TRBJ1-4; 12 bases agree with TRBD1. The germline CDR1 and CDR2 sequences are SGHRS and YFSETQ. The J segment lost 7 bases and the V segment lost 0 bases, leaving 1 base of the junction unmatched. This CDR3 is 15 amino acids long. The variable domain in full, with the rest retrieved from reference TRBV5-1 and TRBJ1-4, is KAGVTQTPRYLIKTRGQQVTLSCSPISGHRSVSWYQQTPGQGLQFLFEYFSETQRNKGNFPGRFSGRQFSNSRSEMNVSTLELGDSALYLCASSLGDRGLEKLFFGSGTQLSVL.